The 3 T cell receptor beta chains below all came from one sample that was sequenced in a study of OX40 agonist ivuxolimab in advanced cancers. The repertoire was sequenced with immunoSEQ multiplex PCR; TCRdb's copy has only in-frame clones and lacks some. Of roughly 52,000 clones detected, 70% to 85% appear once; the ten largest clones hold 6.3%. Sequenced material: CD4+ or CD8+ T cells sorted from blood, taken in a trial of the OX40 agonist ivuxolimab. These receptors were obtained from an adult with an advanced solid tumor such as melanoma, head and neck, liver or kidney cancer.

V gene TRBV28 combines with J gene TRBJ2-5, with D unclear. Near its end, the DNA agrees better with TRBJ2-7, so the J call may be wrong. Germline assignment: CDR1 MDHEN and CDR2 SYDVKM. The CDR3 has 13 amino acids. CDR3 coding DNA: TGTGCCAGCAGCTCGGTGGGCTCCTACGAGCAGTACTTC. This gives the protein CASSSVGSYEQYF.

The rearrangement links TRBV6-1 to TRBJ2-4; tentatively, D is TRBD1 (5 bases). The length of the CDR3 is 14 residues. The germline V gene has CDR1 MNHNS and CDR2 SASEGT. Deletions cut 8 bases from V and 2 bases from J, with 13 bases between. CDR3 region: CASAGSLTKNIQYF. CDR3 DNA: TGTGCCAGCGCAGGGTCCCTAACCAAAAACATTCAGTACTTC.

V is TRBV25-1 and J is TRBJ1-2, with no clear D. This CDR3 region has 14 residues. V was shortened by 5 bases and J by 6 bases, with 16 bases between the two germline ends. From germline, CDR1 is MGHDK and CDR2 SYGVNS. The CDR3 DNA follows: TGTGCCAGCAGTCGTGCAGGAGGAGCGAATGGCTACACCTTC. This translates into CASSRAGGANGYTF.